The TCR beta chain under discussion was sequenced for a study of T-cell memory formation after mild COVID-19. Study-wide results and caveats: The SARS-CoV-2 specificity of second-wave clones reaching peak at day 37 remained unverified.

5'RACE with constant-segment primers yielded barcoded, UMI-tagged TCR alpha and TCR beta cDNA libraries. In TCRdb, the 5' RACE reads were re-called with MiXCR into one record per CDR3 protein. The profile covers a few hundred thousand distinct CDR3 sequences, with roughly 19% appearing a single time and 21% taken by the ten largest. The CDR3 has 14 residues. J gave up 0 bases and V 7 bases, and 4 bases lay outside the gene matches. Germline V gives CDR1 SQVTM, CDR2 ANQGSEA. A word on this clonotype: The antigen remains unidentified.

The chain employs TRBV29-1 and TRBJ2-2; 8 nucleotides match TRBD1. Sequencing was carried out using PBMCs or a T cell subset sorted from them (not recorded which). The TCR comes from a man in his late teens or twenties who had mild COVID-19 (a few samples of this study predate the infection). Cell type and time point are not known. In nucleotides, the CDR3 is TGCAGCGGACAGGGGAGCGCGAACACCGGGGAGCTGTTTTTT. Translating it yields CSGQGSANTGELFF.